This TCR beta chain was sequenced for a study of regulatory T cells in long-lasting Graves disease. The V end was cut by 6 bases, the J end by 6 bases, with 9 bases between. The CDR3 has 11 amino acids. Germline CDR1 SGHAT, CDR2 FQNNGV. Arm-PCR of CDR3 regions and iRepertoire HTBI primers were the basis on which TCR beta libraries were built. TCRdb used MiXCR to reprocess the multiplex PCR reads, holding one entry per CDR3 protein. Among 350,000 to 450,000 distinct CDR3 sequences, roughly 25% were seen once, and the ten largest hold under 35%. Time point indicated: persistent/refractory GD, antithyroid drugs over 5 years with positive TRAb. Isolated PBMC RNA provided the starting material for the TCR library. This clonotype was counted at least ten times. Its antigen remains unidentified. Study observations and caveats: Rather than thyroid tissue, only peripheral blood underwent study. Comparison showed that persistent patients shared more public clonotypes (about 2,700) than new patients (966).

Specimen: peripheral blood mononuclear cells (PBMCs), collected when the disease was refractory, from a patient treated with antithyroid drugs. The rearrangement joins TRBV11-2 to TRBJ2-7, with no clear D. This sequence was found in a woman aged 35 to 49 with Graves disease. The CDR3 protein is CASSSTGEQYF. CDR3 nucleotides: TGTGCCAGCAGTTCAACGGGCGAGCAGTACTTC.